Listed below are T cell receptor beta chains from one sample, sequenced in a study of blood T cell repertoires in COVID-19. The data were produced by immunoSEQ multiplex PCR, yet TCRdb's version contains in-frame clones alone and is incomplete. The sample records a few hundred thousand clones, around four fifths being singletons. Sequencing was done on a sample of peripheral blood. The receptors stem from a woman aged 45-65 years with active or convalescent COVID-19. CDR3s include the opening cysteine and the closing phenylalanine or tryptophan. The D gene is left open where the match is weak. Where a row states a size, it is once, few, many or the class of an expanded clone; other rows omit it.

clone_size	v_call	j_call	d_call	cdr3_nt	cdr3_aa
-	TRBV11-3	TRBJ2-3	TRBD2	TGTGCCTCGGGAGGGCGGGGCTCAGATACGCAGTATTTT	CASGGRGSDTQYF
-	TRBV7-8	TRBJ2-5	TRBD2	TGTGCCAGCAGCTTAGAAGCGGGAGGGCCAAGTCCCCAAGAGACCCAGTACTTC	CASSLEAGGPSPQETQYF
-	TRBV4-1	TRBJ2-7	TRBD2	TGCGCCAGCAGCCAAGGCCAGCGGGAAGTCTACGAGCAGTACTTC	CASSQGQREVYEQYF
-	TRBV5-3	TRBJ1-3	-	TGTGCCAGAAGCTTGCAGGTATCAGGGTCGGGAAACACCATATATTTT	CARSLQVSGSGNTIYF
-	TRBV2	TRBJ2-5	-	TGTGCCAGCAGTGACCTGGGCGGGATTCAAGAGACCCAGTACTTC	CASSDLGGIQETQYF
few	TRBV27	TRBJ1-2	TRBD1	TGTGCCAGCAGTTTATCGGGACAGTGGATGGGCTATGGCTACACCTTC	CASSLSGQWMGYGYTF
-	TRBV9	TRBJ2-7	TRBD2	TGTGCCAGCAGCGCCTCCAGCGGGAGTAGCACCTACGAGCAGTACTTC	CASSASSGSSTYEQYF
-	TRBV27	TRBJ2-3	TRBD1	TGTGCCAGCAGTCGCCTCGGACAGGGGCGAGGCACAGATACGCAGTATTTT	CASSRLGQGRGTDTQYF
once	TRBV18	TRBJ2-3	TRBD2	TGTGCCAGCTCACCAATTAGCGGGGCCACAGATACGCAGTATTTT	CASSPISGATDTQYF
-	TRBV27	TRBJ1-2	-	TGTGCCAGCACCTCATTTATCAGGTCTAACTATGGCTACACCTTC	CASTSFIRSNYGYTF
-	TRBV2	TRBJ2-3	TRBD2	TGTGCCAGCAGTGGGAGGGAGGGCCTCGCAGATACGCAGTATTTT	CASSGREGLADTQYF
few	TRBV11-3	TRBJ2-7	-	TGTGCCAGCAGCTTAAAATCAGGTTACGAGCAGTACTTC	CASSLKSGYEQYF
-	TRBV19	TRBJ1-1	TRBD1	TGTGCCAGTAGTAGGAGGACAGGGGGCGGCACTGAAGCTTTCTTT	CASSRRTGGGTEAFF
-	TRBV29-1	TRBJ1-1	-	TGCAGCGTTGTTCGGGGTGGGACTGAAGCTTTCTTT	CSVVRGGTEAFF
-	TRBV11-2	TRBJ1-6	-	TGTGCCAGCAGCTTCCTACGGGGGGCTGGGGGATCACCCCTCCACTTT	CASSFLRGAGGSPLHF
-	TRBV5-6	TRBJ2-7	-	TGTGCCAGCAGCTTGAGCCAGGTGAGCTCCTACGAGCAGTACTTC	CASSLSQVSSYEQYF
-	TRBV18	TRBJ2-3	TRBD2	TGTGCCAGCTCACCGTCCGGTCCCGGGACTAGCGGACGCACAGATACGCAGTATTTT	CASSPSGPGTSGRTDTQYF
-	TRBV18	TRBJ2-5	-	TGTGCCAGCTCACCCGGTGGGACCCAGTACTTC	CASSPGGTQYF
many	TRBV6-5	TRBJ1-5	-	TGTGCCAGCAACCCCGGCCGGGTTCCCAATCAGCCCCAGCATTTT	CASNPGRVPNQPQHF
-	TRBV5-1	TRBJ2-1	TRBD2	TGCGCCAGCACGCCCGAGGCTAGCGGGAGTTACAATGAGCAGTTCTTC	CASTPEASGSYNEQFF
few	TRBV7-8	TRBJ2-6	-	TGTGCCAGCCGGCTAGGCGGGCTTGGCTCTGGGGCCAACGTCCTGACTTTC	CASRLGGLGSGANVLTF
few	TRBV27	TRBJ1-1	-	TGTGCCAGCCGGGCGGGGGACCTCACCGAAGCTTTCTTT	CASRAGDLTEAFF
-	TRBV10-3	TRBJ2-1	TRBD1	TGTGCCATCAGTGAGCAGGGGGACAGGGTGAGGAATGAGCAGTTCTTC	CAISEQGDRVRNEQFF
-	TRBV6-6	TRBJ2-7	TRBD1	TGTGCCAGCACCACGACGACAGGGGCCTCCTACGAGCAGTACTTC	CASTTTTGASYEQYF
-	TRBV30	TRBJ1-4	-	TGTGCCTGGAGCCCTAGCGGTGAGGGTGAAAAACTGTTTTTT	CAWSPSGEGEKLFF
-	TRBV13	TRBJ2-1	-	TGTGCCAGCAGCTTTACAGACTATTCCTACAATGAGCAGTTCTTC	CASSFTDYSYNEQFF
-	TRBV7-2	TRBJ1-1	-	TGTGCCAGCAGCTCGCTACAGGGCGTCACTGAAGCTTTCTTT	CASSSLQGVTEAFF
-	TRBV4-1	TRBJ1-5	-	TGCGCCAGCAGCCAAGGTAACAGGGTACAGCCCCAGCATTTT	CASSQGNRVQPQHF
-	TRBV5-1	TRBJ2-1	TRBD1	TGCGCCAGCAGCTTGCCCGGGACAGGGTCCTACAATGAGCAGTTCTTC	CASSLPGTGSYNEQFF
-	TRBV27	TRBJ2-7	-	TGTGCCAGCAGTTTTAACAACGACCAGGGGTCCTACGAGCAGTACTTC	CASSFNNDQGSYEQYF
-	TRBV19	TRBJ1-4	TRBD1	TGTGCCAGTACCTCACCCGGGACAGCTAATGAAAAACTGTTTTTT	CASTSPGTANEKLFF
-	TRBV11-2	TRBJ2-7	TRBD2	TGTGCCAGCAGCTTAAGTCCAGCGGGAGGGGTCTACGAGCAGTACTTC	CASSLSPAGGVYEQYF
-	TRBV6-5	TRBJ1-5	-	TGTGCCAGCAGTTACCTAGGTGACGTTCAGCCCCAGCATTTT	CASSYLGDVQPQHF
-	TRBV28	TRBJ2-2	-	TGTGCCAGCACATCTAGGCCCGGGGAGCTGTTTTTT	CASTSRPGELFF
-	TRBV6-7	TRBJ2-5	TRBD1	TGTGCCAGCAGTTACCCAGAGGTCCGGGACAGGGGAGTAGTACGAGAGACCCAGTACTTC	CASSYPEVRDRGVVRETQYF
many	TRBV5-1	TRBJ1-1	-	TGCGCCAGCAGCAATGGACAGCCGAACACTGAAGCTTTCTTT	CASSNGQPNTEAFF
-	TRBV3-1/TRBV3-2	TRBJ2-3	-	TGTGCCAGCAGCCAAGACGGGCGGGACACAGATACGCAGTATTTT	CASSQDGRDTDTQYF
-	TRBV28	TRBJ1-4	-	TGTGCCAGCAGTTCACCCCGGGATGATAATGAAAAACTGTTTTTT	CASSSPRDDNEKLFF
-	TRBV19	TRBJ2-1	-	TGTGCCAGCGGGAGACTAGACGCGGACAATGAGCAGTTCTTC	CASGRLDADNEQFF